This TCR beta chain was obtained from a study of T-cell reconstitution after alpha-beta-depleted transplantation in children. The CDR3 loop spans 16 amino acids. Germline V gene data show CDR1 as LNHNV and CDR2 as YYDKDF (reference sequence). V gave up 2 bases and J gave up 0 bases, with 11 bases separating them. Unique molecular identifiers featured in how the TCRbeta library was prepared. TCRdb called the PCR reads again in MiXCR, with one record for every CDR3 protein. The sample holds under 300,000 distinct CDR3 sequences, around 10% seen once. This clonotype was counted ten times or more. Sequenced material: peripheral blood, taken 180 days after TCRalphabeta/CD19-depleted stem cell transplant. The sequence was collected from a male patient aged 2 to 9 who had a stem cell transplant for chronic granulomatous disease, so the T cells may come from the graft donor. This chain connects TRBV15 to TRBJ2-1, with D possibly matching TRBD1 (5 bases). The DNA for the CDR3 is TGTGCCACCAGCAGACGCAGACAGTCCTCCTACAATGAGCAGTTCTTC. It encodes CATSRRRQSSYNEQFF.